Below are 18 T cell receptor beta chains sequenced from a single sample in a study of blood T cell repertoires in COVID-19. The method was immunoSEQ multiplex PCR; TCRdb's version includes in-frame clones alone and lacks a portion of them. Among 130,000 or so clones listed, roughly 84% were seen once. Sequences were obtained from peripheral blood. The receptors come from a man in his fifties or sixties with acute or convalescent COVID-19.

The chain has TRBV5-4 and TRBJ1-1, with 9 bases fitting TRBD1. The germline CDR1 and CDR2 sequences are SGHNT and YYREEE (reference sequence). Losses at the gene ends were 3 bases for V and 1 base for J; bases not matched to a gene: 10. The CDR3 consists of 17 residues. In DNA, the CDR3 is TGTGCCAGCAGCTCTACACAAGGGACAGGGACGAACACTGAAGCTTTCTTT. Residues: CASSSTQGTGTNTEAFF.

The rearrangement links TRBV27 to TRBJ1-4; D is ambiguous. Trimming took 2 bases from V and 0 from J, leaving 7 bases between them. The CDR3 covers 15 residues. Per the germline V gene, CDR1 is MNHEY and CDR2 is SMNVEV (reference sequence). CDR3 in amino acids: CASSLADATNEKLFF. The CDR3 DNA reads TGTGCCAGCAGTTTAGCGGATGCAACTAATGAAAAACTGTTTTTT.

The chain uses TRBV7-2 and TRBJ1-1; 9 bases are a match to TRBD1. Germline CDR1 and CDR2: SGHTA and FQGNSA. V shed 0 bases, J shed 7 bases, and the junction held 6 bases outside the gene matches. CDR3 length: 15 residues. The CDR3 DNA follows: TGTGCCAGCAGCTTAGCCCCTCCGGGACAGGGTGAAGCTTTCTTT. Translation gives CASSLAPPGQGEAFF.

The V gene is TRBV12-5, the J gene TRBJ2-5, with no clear D. The CDR3 totals 14 residues. V gave up 2 bases and J gave up 0 bases, with 7 bases separating them. Germline values: CDR1 LGHNT, CDR2 FRNRAP. For the CDR3, the DNA is TGTGCTAGTGGTTTGATCCCTAACCAAGAGACCCAGTACTTC. Amino acid sequence: CASGLIPNQETQYF.

The rearrangement links TRBV18 to TRBJ1-4; no firm D call. Trimming took off 3 bases at V and 2 bases at J, with 16 bases between the two ends. This CDR3 comprises 17 residues. Germline loops: CDR1 KGHSH, CDR2 LQKENI. This chain's CDR3 is CASSPRPGPTTNEKLFF. CDR3 nucleotides: TGTGCCAGCTCACCCCGACCAGGCCCCACTACTAATGAAAAACTGTTTTTT.

The chain employs TRBV4-2 and TRBJ2-2, with 11 bases aligning to TRBD1. CDR3 length: 15 amino acids. Germline assignment: CDR1 LGHNA and CDR2 YNFKEQ. V was clipped by 5 bases and J by 10 bases; unmatched bases: 9. CDR3 amino acids: CASSYSGTGGAELFF. The CDR3, as DNA: TGTGCCAGCAGCTACTCCGGGACAGGGGGAGCGGAGCTGTTTTTT.

V usage is TRBV30 and J usage is TRBJ2-7; weak D call: TRBD2 (6 bases). V lost 2 bases and J 1 base, leaving 12 bases between the germline ends. This CDR3 is 14 amino acids long. Germline CDR1 GTSNPN, CDR2 SVGIG (reference sequence). CDR3 in amino acids: CAWSFRRGSYEQYF. In DNA form, the CDR3 reads TGTGCCTGGAGTTTTAGGCGGGGATCCTACGAGCAGTACTTC.

The chain joins TRBV5-6 to TRBJ1-2; 8 bases are shared with TRBD1. The germline gives CDR1 SGHDT, CDR2 YYEEEE. The CDR3 is made up of 14 amino acids. The V gene end was trimmed by 5 bases and the J gene end by 5 bases; junction bases not matched to a gene: 8. The CDR3 DNA is TGTGCCAGCAGTCAGGACAGGGTAGGGTATGGCTACACCTTC. Protein: CASSQDRVGYGYTF.

This chain joins TRBV9 and TRBJ2-2; 12 bases fit TRBD2. V lost 4 bases, J lost 2 bases, and 6 bases stayed unmatched. Germline values: CDR1 SGDLS, CDR2 YYNGEE. This CDR3 has 17 amino acids. The CDR3 sequence: CASSTTSGGTNTGELFF. The CDR3 coding sequence is TGTGCCAGCAGCACGACTAGCGGGGGAACCAACACCGGGGAGCTGTTTTTT.

The chain employs TRBV5-1 and TRBJ2-6; 8 bases agree with TRBD1. V shed 5 bases, J shed 2 bases, and the junction held 3 bases outside the gene matches. The V gene's germline CDR1 is SGHRS and CDR2 YFSETQ. CDR3 length equals 15 residues. The CDR3 region has the DNA TGCGCCAGCAGTGCAGGGGGCGCTGGGGCCAACGTCCTGACTTTC. This sequence encodes CASSAGGAGANVLTF.

Remarks on this clone: The same CDR3 also results from other DNA sequences found in this sample. The chain uses TRBV12-3 or TRBV12-4 and TRBJ1-2, with D hard to call. This CDR3 spans 11 amino acids. V was trimmed by 1 base and J by 8 bases, leaving 5 bases between them. CDR3 sequence reads: CASSLGGGYTF. As DNA, the CDR3 is TGTGCCAGCAGTTTAGGAGGCGGCTACACCTTC.

The chain couples TRBV2 to TRBJ2-5, with 9 bases that match TRBD1. V dropped 3 bases and J dropped 5; count of bases not matched to a gene: 7. From germline, CDR1 is SNHLY and CDR2 FYNNEI. There are 15 residues in the CDR3. The chain's CDR3 is CASSEDRGSKETQYF. CDR3 coding DNA: TGTGCCAGCAGTGAGGACAGGGGATCCAAGGAGACCCAGTACTTC.

This clone was found a few times. The chain combines TRBV5-4 with TRBJ2-6, with D possibly matching TRBD1 (6 bases). This CDR3 contains 17 residues. Germline V CDR1 and CDR2: SGHNT, YYREEE (reference sequence). V was clipped by 1 base and J by 3 bases, with 14 bases between them. The CDR3 sequence is CASSLSFRGIGANVLTF. CDR3 nucleotide sequence: TGTGCCAGCAGCTTGTCGTTCAGGGGCATTGGGGCCAACGTCCTGACTTTC.

This chain connects TRBV6-1 to TRBJ1-3, with D perhaps TRBD1 (6 bases). The ends were cut back, 2 bases at V and 0 bases at J, with 8 bases in the middle. This CDR3 spans 15 amino acids. The V gene's germline CDR1 is MNHNS and CDR2 SASEGT. CDR3 nucleotides: TGTGCCAGCAGTGAATACAGGGCCTCTGGAAACACCATATATTTT. It codes for CASSEYRASGNTIYF.

The chain couples TRBV28 to TRBJ1-1; maybe TRBD1 (5 bases). The CDR3 loop spans 17 amino acids. Trimming removed 6 bases from V and 0 bases from J, with 20 bases in between. Germline lookup yields CDR1 MDHEN and CDR2 SYDVKM. The CDR3 protein is CASSQTVLSPMNTEAFF. The CDR3 nucleotides read TGTGCCAGCAGCCAGACAGTGCTATCACCAATGAACACTGAAGCTTTCTTT.

The rearrangement links TRBV9 to TRBJ2-5, with D possibly TRBD2 on 6 matching bases. Germline lookup yields CDR1 SGDLS and CDR2 YYNGEE. This CDR3 region has 15 residues. V lost 2 bases, J lost 5 bases, and 16 bases lay in between. CDR3 in amino acids: CASSVSLRRDETQYF. The DNA of the CDR3 is TGTGCCAGCAGCGTGTCTCTCAGGAGGGATGAGACCCAGTACTTC.

The chain recombines TRBV19 with TRBJ2-7, with 13 bases aligning to TRBD2. CDR1 LNHDA and CDR2 SQIVND come from the germline V gene (reference sequence). The CDR3 has 17 amino acids. V gave up 9 bases and J gave up 5 bases; unmatched junction bases: 16. CDR3: CASAGAGLAGFWDEQYF. In DNA form, the CDR3 reads TGTGCCAGCGCGGGCGCGGGACTAGCGGGGTTCTGGGACGAGCAGTACTTC.

The V and J genes are TRBV15 and TRBJ2-1; TRBD1 agrees at 9 bases. This CDR3 region has 13 residues. Germline V gives CDR1 LNHNV, CDR2 YYDKDF (reference sequence). Germline trimming cut 9 bases from V and 6 bases from J; bases unmatched to any gene: 6. Written as DNA, the CDR3 is TGTGCCACTGGGGACAGGGACTCCAATGAGCAGTTCTTC. Translated: CATGDRDSNEQFF.